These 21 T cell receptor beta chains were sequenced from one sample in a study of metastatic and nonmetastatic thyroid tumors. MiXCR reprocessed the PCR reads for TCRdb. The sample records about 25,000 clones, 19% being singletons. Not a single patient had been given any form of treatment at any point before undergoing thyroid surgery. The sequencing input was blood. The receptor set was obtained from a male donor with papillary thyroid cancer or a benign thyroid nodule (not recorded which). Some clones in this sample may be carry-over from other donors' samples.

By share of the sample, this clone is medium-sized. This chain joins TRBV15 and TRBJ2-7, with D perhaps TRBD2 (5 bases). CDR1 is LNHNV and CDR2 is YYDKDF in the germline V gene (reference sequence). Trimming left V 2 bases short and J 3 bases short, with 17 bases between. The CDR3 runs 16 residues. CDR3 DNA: TGTGCCACCAGCAGATACCGGACTGGGCCCCTCTACGAGCAGTACTTC. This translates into CATSRYRTGPLYEQYF.

The CDR3, as DNA: TGCAGTGCTGTACTAGCGGGAGGGTTCGAGCAGTACTTC. It yields the protein CSAVLAGGFEQYF. V is TRBV20-1 and J is TRBJ2-7; TRBD2 matches 13 bases. Germline lookup yields CDR1 DFQATT and CDR2 SNEGSKA (reference sequence). J lost 6 bases, V lost 5 bases, and 4 bases had no gene match. The CDR3 contains 13 residues.

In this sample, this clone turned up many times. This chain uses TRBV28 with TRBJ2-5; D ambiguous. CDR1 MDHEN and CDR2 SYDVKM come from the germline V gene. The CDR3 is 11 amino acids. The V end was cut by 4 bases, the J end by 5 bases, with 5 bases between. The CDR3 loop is CASSSEETQYF. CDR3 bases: TGTGCCAGCAGTTCAGAGGAGACCCAGTACTTC. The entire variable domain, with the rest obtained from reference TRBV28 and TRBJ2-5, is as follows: DVKVTQSSRYLVKRTGEKVFLECVQDMDHENMFWYRQDPGLGLRLIYFSYDVKMKEKGDIPEGYSVSREKKERFSLILESASTNQTSMYLCASSSEETQYFGPGTRLLVL.

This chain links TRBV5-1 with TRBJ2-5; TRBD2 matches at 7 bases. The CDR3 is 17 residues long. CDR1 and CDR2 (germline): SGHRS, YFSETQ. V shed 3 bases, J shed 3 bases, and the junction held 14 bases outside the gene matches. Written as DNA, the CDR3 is TGCGCCAGCAGCTCCAGACCAGCGGGATGGATTAAAGAGACCCAGTACTTC. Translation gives CASSSRPAGWIKETQYF. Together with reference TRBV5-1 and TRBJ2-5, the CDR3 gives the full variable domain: KAGVTQTPRYLIKTRGQQVTLSCSPISGHRSVSWYQQTPGQGLQFLFEYFSETQRNKGNFPGRFSGRQFSNSRSEMNVSTLELGDSALYLCASSSRPAGWIKETQYFGPGTRLLVL.

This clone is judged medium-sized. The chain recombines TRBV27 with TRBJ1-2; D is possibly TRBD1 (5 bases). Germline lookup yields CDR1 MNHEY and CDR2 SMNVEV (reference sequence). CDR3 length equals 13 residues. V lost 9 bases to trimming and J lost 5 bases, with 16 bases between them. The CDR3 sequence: CASLGRGLYGYTF. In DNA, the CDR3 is TGTGCCAGTTTAGGGAGGGGACTTTATGGCTACACCTTC.

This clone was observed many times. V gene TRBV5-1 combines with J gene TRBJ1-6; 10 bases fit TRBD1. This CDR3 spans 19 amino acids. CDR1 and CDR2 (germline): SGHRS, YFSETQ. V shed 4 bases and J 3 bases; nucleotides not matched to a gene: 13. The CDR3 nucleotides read TGCGCCAGCAGCCCCGAGGGGGACAGGGGTCCGGGCTATAATTCACCCCTCCACTTT. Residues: CASSPEGDRGPGYNSPLHF. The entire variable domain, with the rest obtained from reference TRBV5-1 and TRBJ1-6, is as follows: KAGVTQTPRYLIKTRGQQVTLSCSPISGHRSVSWYQQTPGQGLQFLFEYFSETQRNKGNFPGRFSGRQFSNSRSEMNVSTLELGDSALYLCASSPEGDRGPGYNSPLHFGNGTRLTVT.

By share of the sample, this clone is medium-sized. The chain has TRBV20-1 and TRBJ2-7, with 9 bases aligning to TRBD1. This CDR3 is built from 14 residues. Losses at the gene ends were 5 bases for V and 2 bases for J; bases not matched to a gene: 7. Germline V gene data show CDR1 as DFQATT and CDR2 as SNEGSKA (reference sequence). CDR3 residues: CSAFPGQGTYEQYF. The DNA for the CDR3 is TGCAGTGCTTTTCCGGGACAGGGAACCTACGAGCAGTACTTC.

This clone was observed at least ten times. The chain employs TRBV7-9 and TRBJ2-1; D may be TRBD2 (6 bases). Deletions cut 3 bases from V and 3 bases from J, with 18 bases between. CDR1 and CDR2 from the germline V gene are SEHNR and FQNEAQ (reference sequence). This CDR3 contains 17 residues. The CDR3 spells CASSLKAAAGYYNEQFF. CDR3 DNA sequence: TGTGCCAGCAGCTTGAAGGCTGCAGCGGGTTACTACAATGAGCAGTTCTTC.

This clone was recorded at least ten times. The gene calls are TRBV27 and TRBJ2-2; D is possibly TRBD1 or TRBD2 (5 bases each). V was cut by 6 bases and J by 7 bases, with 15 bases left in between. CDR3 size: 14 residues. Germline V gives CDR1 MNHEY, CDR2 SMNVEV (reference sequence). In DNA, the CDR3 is TGTGCCAGCAGCCTAGGGAGACAGTTCGGGGAGCTGTTTTTT. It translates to CASSLGRQFGELFF.

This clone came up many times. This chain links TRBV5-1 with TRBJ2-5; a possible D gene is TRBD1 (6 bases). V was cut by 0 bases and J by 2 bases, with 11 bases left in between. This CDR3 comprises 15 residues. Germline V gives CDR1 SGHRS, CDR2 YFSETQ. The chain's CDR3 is CASSLAGTSQETQYF. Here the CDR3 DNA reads TGCGCCAGCAGCTTGGCCGGGACATCTCAAGAGACCCAGTACTTC.

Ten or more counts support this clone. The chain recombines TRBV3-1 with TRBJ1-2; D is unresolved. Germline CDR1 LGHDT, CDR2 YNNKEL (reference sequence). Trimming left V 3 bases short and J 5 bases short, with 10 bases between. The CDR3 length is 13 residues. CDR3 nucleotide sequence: TGTGCCAGCAGCCAGGGAAGTGTTTATGGCTACACCTTC. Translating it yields CASSQGSVYGYTF.

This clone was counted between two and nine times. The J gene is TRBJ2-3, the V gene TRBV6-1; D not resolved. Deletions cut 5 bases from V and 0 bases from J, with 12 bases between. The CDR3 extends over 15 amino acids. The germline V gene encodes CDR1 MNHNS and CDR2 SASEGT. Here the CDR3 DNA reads TGTGCCAGCAGTCTTCACCCGACGAGCACAGATACGCAGTATTTT. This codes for CASSLHPTSTDTQYF.

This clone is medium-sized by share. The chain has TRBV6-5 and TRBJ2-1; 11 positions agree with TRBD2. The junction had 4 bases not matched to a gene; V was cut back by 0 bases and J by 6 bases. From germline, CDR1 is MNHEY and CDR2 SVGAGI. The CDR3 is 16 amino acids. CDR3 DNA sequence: TGTGCCAGCAGTTACTCAGGACTAGCGGGTGCCAATGAGCAGTTCTTC. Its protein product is CASSYSGLAGANEQFF.

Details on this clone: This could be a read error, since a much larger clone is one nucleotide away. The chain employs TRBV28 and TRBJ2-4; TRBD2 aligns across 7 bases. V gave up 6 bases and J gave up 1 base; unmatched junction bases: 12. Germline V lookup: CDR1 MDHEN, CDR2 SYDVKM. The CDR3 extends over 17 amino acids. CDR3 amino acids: CASRPYSVGGAKNIQYF. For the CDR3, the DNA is TGTGCCAGCAGGCCATACAGCGTGGGGGGGGCCAAAAACATTCAGTACTTC.

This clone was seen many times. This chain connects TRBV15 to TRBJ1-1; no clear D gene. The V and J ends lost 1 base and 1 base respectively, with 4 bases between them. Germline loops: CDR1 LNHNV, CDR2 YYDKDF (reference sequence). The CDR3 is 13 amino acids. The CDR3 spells CATSRGQNTEAFF. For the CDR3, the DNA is TGTGCCACCAGCAGAGGACAGAACACTGAAGCTTTCTTT.

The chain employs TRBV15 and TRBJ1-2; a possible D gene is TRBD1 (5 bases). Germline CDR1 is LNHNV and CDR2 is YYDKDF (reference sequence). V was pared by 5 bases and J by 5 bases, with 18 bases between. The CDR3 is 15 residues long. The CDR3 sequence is CATSPRPGGGYGYTF. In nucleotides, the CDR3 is TGTGCCACCAGCCCCCGACCAGGTGGGGGGTATGGCTACACCTTC.

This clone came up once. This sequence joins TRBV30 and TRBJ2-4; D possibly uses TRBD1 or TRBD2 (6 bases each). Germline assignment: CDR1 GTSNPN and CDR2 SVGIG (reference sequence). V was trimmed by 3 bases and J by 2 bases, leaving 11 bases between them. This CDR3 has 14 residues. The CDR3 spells CAWSEGGSKNIQYF. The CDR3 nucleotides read TGTGCCTGGAGCGAGGGGGGCTCCAAAAACATTCAGTACTTC.

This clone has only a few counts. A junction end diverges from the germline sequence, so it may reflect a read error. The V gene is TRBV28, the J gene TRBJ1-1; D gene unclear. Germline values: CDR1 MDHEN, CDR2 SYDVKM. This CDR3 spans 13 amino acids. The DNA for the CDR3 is TGTACCAGCTTTCAGCGGGAAAACACTGAATCTTTCTTT. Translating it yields CTSFQRENTESFF.

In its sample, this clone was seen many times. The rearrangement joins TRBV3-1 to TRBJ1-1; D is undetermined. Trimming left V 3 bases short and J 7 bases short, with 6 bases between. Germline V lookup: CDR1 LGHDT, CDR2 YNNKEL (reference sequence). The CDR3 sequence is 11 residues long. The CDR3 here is CASSQSYEAFF. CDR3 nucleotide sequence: TGTGCCAGCAGCCAGAGCTATGAAGCTTTCTTT.

This CDR3 is CATSRDSWGQAGELFF. The CDR3 DNA reads TGTGCCACCAGCAGAGATAGCTGGGGGCAGGCTGGGGAGCTGTTTTTT. The rearrangement uses TRBV15 and TRBJ2-2; possible D gene TRBD1, 6 bases. Trimming left V 0 bases short and J 8 bases short, with 16 bases between. Germline V gene lookup returns CDR1 LNHNV and CDR2 YYDKDF (reference sequence). The CDR3 runs 16 residues.

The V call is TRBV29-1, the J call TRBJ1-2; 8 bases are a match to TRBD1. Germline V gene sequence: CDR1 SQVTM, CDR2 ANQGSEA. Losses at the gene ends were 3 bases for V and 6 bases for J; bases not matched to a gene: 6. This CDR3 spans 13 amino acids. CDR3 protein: CSVDRGRSHGYTF. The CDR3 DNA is TGCAGCGTTGACAGGGGGCGATCCCATGGCTACACCTTC. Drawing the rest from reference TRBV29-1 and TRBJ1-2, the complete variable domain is SAVISQKPSRDICQRGTSLTIQCQVDSQVTMMFWYRQQPGQSLTLIATANQGSEATYESGFVIDKFPISRPNLTFSTLTVSNMSPEDSSIYLCSVDRGRSHGYTFGSGTRLTVV.